The TCR beta chain under discussion was sequenced for a study of blood T cell repertoires in COVID-19. V gave up 4 bases and J gave up 0 bases, with 11 bases separating them. The CDR3 runs 15 residues. From germline, CDR1 is MNHEY and CDR2 SMNVEV (reference sequence). Sequencing was performed with immunoSEQ multiplex PCR; in TCRdb, only in-frame clones are kept and a portion is missing. Seen here are approximately 300,000 clones, 70% to 90% observed once, and the top ten hold approximately 4.2%. Input material: PBMCs or T cells enriched from blood (not recorded which). The TCR sequence derives from a young woman who had recovered from COVID-19. The gene calls are TRBV27 and TRBJ2-3; D is ambiguous. The CDR3 DNA is TGTGCCAGCAGTTCGCCGGCGGCTAGCACAGATACGCAGTATTTT. Translating gives CASSSPAASTDTQYF.